The clone carrying this TCR beta chain was counted a few times. Its antigen remains unidentified. TCRdb re-derived calls from the 5' RACE reads in MiXCR, one entry per CDR3 protein. In the table there are 200,000 to 300,000 distinct CDR3 sequences, 7% to 10% of which are singletons. This record comes from a study of CD8 T cells in ankylosing spondylitis. The CDR3 covers 15 residues. Germline CDR1 is SEHNR and CDR2 is FQNEAQ (reference sequence). V shed 6 bases and J 7 bases; nucleotides not matched to a gene: 9. Study results and caveats: Seemingly characteristic of ankylosing spondylitis blood was a TCR beta motif consisting of under 10 highly homologous variants. Existing reports had already noted some motif variants in reactive arthritis synovial fluid and blood. Enrichment of disease-linked clones was reportedly significant in matched ankylosing spondylitis synovial fluid.

The source of this sequence is a female donor with ankylosing spondylitis or in good health (not recorded which). The source material was blood, either unsorted or a sorted T cell fraction (not recorded which). The chain uses TRBV7-9 and TRBJ2-1, with 10 bases that match TRBD2. CDR3 sequence: CASSLTGLARNEQFF. The CDR3 DNA reads TGTGCCAGCAGTTTAACGGGACTAGCGCGGAATGAGCAGTTCTTC.